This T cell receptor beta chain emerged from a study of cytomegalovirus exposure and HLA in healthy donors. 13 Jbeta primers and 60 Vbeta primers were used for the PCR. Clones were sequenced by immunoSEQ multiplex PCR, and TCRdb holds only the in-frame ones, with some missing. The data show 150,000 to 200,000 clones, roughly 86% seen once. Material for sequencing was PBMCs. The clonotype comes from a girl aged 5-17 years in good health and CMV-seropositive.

The CDR3 loop is CASSIGGQGAGTEAFF. In nucleotides, the CDR3 is TGTGCCAGTAGTATAGGAGGACAGGGGGCAGGAACTGAAGCTTTCTTT. The rearrangement uses TRBV19 and TRBJ1-1; 11 bases fit TRBD1. Germline assignment: CDR1 LNHDA and CDR2 SQIVND (reference sequence). V shed 1 base and J 5 bases; nucleotides not matched to a gene: 6. This CDR3 region has 16 residues.